Presented here are 5 T cell receptor beta chains from one specimen sequenced in a study of T cells after yellow fever vaccination. Each CDR3 protein is one row after TCRdb ran MiXCR on the 5' RACE reads. This table holds 200,000 to 300,000 distinct CDR3 sequences, more than 6.5% found once. Material: CD4+ T cells sorted from PBMCs, obtained on the day of the yellow fever booster vaccination. The receptors derive from a man between 25 and 39 years old who received the YFV17D yellow fever vaccine.

This clonotype was detected ten times or more. The chain is built from TRBV7-2 and TRBJ1-2, with D maybe TRBD1 (6 bases). V lost 5 bases to trimming and J lost 8 bases, with 18 bases between them. This CDR3 region has 14 residues. Germline loops: CDR1 SGHTA, CDR2 FQGNSA. The CDR3 loop reads CASSPAGGAKGYTF. The CDR3 DNA is TGTGCCAGCAGCCCGGCGGGGGGCGCAAAAGGCTACACCTTC.

This clonotype occurred many times. The chain recombines TRBV9 with TRBJ2-2; 7 bases fit TRBD1. Losses at the gene ends were 3 bases for V and 7 bases for J; bases not matched to a gene: 9. CDR3 length: 15 residues. Germline assignment: CDR1 SGDLS and CDR2 YYNGEE. The CDR3 protein is CASSGQTGLYGELFF. CDR3 nucleotides: TGTGCCAGCAGCGGGCAGACAGGGTTATACGGGGAGCTGTTTTTT.

At least ten counts were recorded for this clonotype. J is TRBJ1-1 and V is TRBV29-1; D is possibly TRBD1 (6 bases). Trimming left V 7 bases short and J 6 bases short, with 15 bases between. The CDR3 is 12 amino acids. Germline loops: CDR1 SQVTM, CDR2 ANQGSEA. CDR3 nucleotide sequence: TGCAGCGGGGGGTCGGGGGCCCCTGAAGCTTTCTTT. Encoded protein: CSGGSGAPEAFF.

This clonotype was seen more than once but under ten times. The chain joins TRBV5-1 to TRBJ1-1; D is perhaps TRBD1 (5 bases). Deletions cut 0 bases from V and 4 bases from J, with 19 bases between. The CDR3 contains 17 residues. Germline CDR1 is SGHRS and CDR2 is YFSETQ. The CDR3 coding sequence is TGCGCCAGCAGCTTGGAAGGACAAGTAGATTCAGGCACTGAAGCTTTCTTT. Protein: CASSLEGQVDSGTEAFF.

This clonotype was observed many times. J is TRBJ2-7 and V is TRBV7-9, with D perhaps assigned TRBD1 or TRBD2 (5 bases each). CDR3 length: 16 residues. Germline V gene lookup returns CDR1 SEHNR and CDR2 FQNEAQ (reference sequence). With 5 bases removed from V and 6 bases from J, the gap between germline ends came to 23 bases. CDR3 sequence: CASSTSSGRVPLEQYF. The CDR3 bases are TGTGCCAGCAGCACGAGCTCGGGACGGGTCCCCCTCGAGCAGTACTTC.